This T cell receptor (beta chain) was recorded in a study of blood T cells in healthy people across ages (dated by TCRdb to about 2015). For context, the study as a whole: Template switching captured roughly one uniquely barcoded TCR beta cDNA molecule per two T cells in model experiments. The study measured age-related changes in TCR beta repertoire diversity using deep sequencing normalized with unique cDNA molecular identifiers. Four age groups were formed from the donors: young (average approximately 15 years), middle-aged (approximately 40), aged (roughly 59) and long-lived (around 80). Donors of different ages were randomly distributed across sequencing lanes to avoid experimental bias. The study analyzed two additional independent replicas of 1 million unique cDNA reads from the same blood draw for two donors, one aged 18 to 29 and one aged 80 or older. Study-level results and caveats: Estimates of total diversity based on one million sequenced T cells were considered lower bounds and underestimates. Compared with the aged group, the long-lived group had more naive CD4+ T cells, fewer expanded clones and increased TCR diversity, a pattern suggesting age selection. Conclusive comparison of naive and antigen-experienced compartments was prevented by the profiling of bulk unsorted PBMCs. Observed TCR beta diversity correlated strongly with the percentage of naive T cells measured by flow cytometry. Observed TCR beta diversity per million T cells fell roughly linearly with age, and a significant reduction was already apparent by age around 40. Because the CMV infection status of the donors was unknown, age-related changes in expanded clonotypes may potentially have been confounded.

Library preparation was by 5' RACE. Instrument used: Illumina HiSeq 2500. A second PCR of 7 to 11 cycles was performed with a sample-barcoded 5' primer and a J-beta primer mix. A unique molecular identifier was introduced onto each TCR beta cDNA molecule by a template-switch 5' adaptor carrying 12 random nucleotides. At least 3 million CDR3-containing paired-end reads were obtained from each sample. First-strand cDNA was synthesized from all RNA with the Mint cDNA synthesis kit, primed by a TRBC-specific oligonucleotide. Following uracil-DNA glycosylase treatment, all cDNA underwent a first 18-cycle PCR with the universal primers M1SS and BC2_uni_R. As for the original processing: Each sample was normalized by randomly selecting 1 million high-quality reads, each carrying a distinct molecular identifier. Reads with shared molecular identifiers were discarded instead of being binned into consensus sequences. MiTCR, with a Q25 quality threshold and the strictest error-elimination algorithm, was used for CDR3 identification, clonotype clustering and error correction. A nonparametric unseen species model with Euler transformation was used to estimate a lower bound on total TCR beta diversity. Using fastp at Q25 and MiXCR, TCRdb reprocessed the public reads and kept productive beta chains. Identical CDR3 proteins give one entry, which carries the most common genes and DNA. The authors' filters were not applied to this entry. The sample contains about 400,000 distinct CDR3 sequences, more than 45% of them found a single time. In total, the top ten clones hold 51% of the sample.

In its sample, this clonotype was seen once. Its recognized antigen is unknown. No base quality values were provided; no much bigger clone lies one nucleotide off. A single read offers scant evidence. The germline V end is reduced by 7 bases and the J end by 7 bases; junction bases left unmatched: 12. The germline V gene sets CDR1 to SQVTM and CDR2 to ANQGSEA. The CDR3 covers 14 residues, taking in both the cysteine and the phenylalanine. Just CDR3 DNA is preserved here, 42 bases in frame from base 1. The donors were roughly 38 Caucasian individuals from Russia, aged roughly 6 to 100 years, who were systemically healthy. Approximately 10 milliliters of peripheral blood were collected from each donor into EDTA-treated Vacutainer tubes. PBMCs were isolated by Ficoll-Paque density-gradient centrifugation, with at least 6.5 million obtained per sample. Total RNA was extracted from PBMCs with Trizol reagent, with at least 5.5 micrograms obtained per sample. Naive CD45RAhigh/CD27high T cell percentages were measured by flow cytometry on a PBMC aliquot from every donor.

This clonotype was sampled from a man aged 55 to 69 in good health. This receptor chain uses TRBV29-1 and TRBJ1-4; TRBD1 lines up with 7 middle nucleotides. Sequenced material: blood. The bases read TGCAGCGCGAATGCAGGGGGGCGTGGTGAAAAACTGTTTTTT. It specifies CSANAGGRGEKLFF.